The 19 T cell receptor beta chains in this list originate from one sample, sequenced in a study of blood T cell repertoires in COVID-19. TCRdb's table, derived via immunoSEQ multiplex PCR, lists solely in-frame clones and lacks some. The sample consists of some 78,000 clones, about 91% of them appearing once. The specimen was peripheral blood. Receptor source: a man in his 70s with active or convalescent COVID-19.

The rearrangement joins TRBV11-2 to TRBJ2-2; D perhaps matches TRBD1 (6 bases). The V gene lost 1 base and the J gene lost 5 bases, with 20 bases spanning the gap. CDR3 size: 18 residues. Germline V lookup: CDR1 SGHAT, CDR2 FQNNGV. The CDR3 nucleotides are TGTGCCAGCAGCTTAGCTTGGGGCAGGGGAATCCCTACCGGGGAGCTGTTTTTT. Protein sequence: CASSLAWGRGIPTGELFF.

V and J are TRBV21-1 and TRBJ1-6. TRBV21-1 is listed as a pseudogene. The CDR3 length is 17 residues. CDR3: CASSKGRRHPPRSPLHF. CDR3 in DNA: TGTGCCAGCAGCAAAGGGAGAAGGCATCCTCCCCGTTCACCCCTCCACTTT.

J is TRBJ2-7 and V is TRBV5-1; 8 bases are a match to TRBD1. CDR1 and CDR2 (germline): SGHRS, YFSETQ. The CDR3 spans 14 residues. V lost 3 bases and J lost 3; bases outside the gene matches: 5. The CDR3 DNA sequence: TGCGCCAGCAGCTACGGGACAGGTGTCTACGAGCAGTACTTC. Its protein is CASSYGTGVYEQYF.

CDR3 DNA sequence: TGTGCCAGCAGCTCTGGACAGGGGCGAAGTGAAAAACTGTTTTTT. It translates to CASSSGQGRSEKLFF. This chain connects TRBV7-2 to TRBJ1-4; the match to TRBD1 covers 9 bases. This CDR3 is built from 15 residues. Trimming cost V 4 bases and J 7 bases; bases outside gene matches: 7. The V gene's germline CDR1 is SGHTA and CDR2 FQGNSA.

V gene TRBV7-9 combines with J gene TRBJ2-2; D possibly corresponds to TRBD2 (6 bases). The germline V gene has CDR1 SEHNR and CDR2 FQNEAQ (reference sequence). This CDR3 is 16 amino acids long. Trimming removed 2 bases at V and 0 bases at J, with 10 bases between. CDR3 amino acids: CASSLLRGANTGELFF. CDR3 nucleotides: TGTGCCAGCAGCTTATTGCGGGGCGCGAACACCGGGGAGCTGTTTTTT.

This chain uses TRBV7-2 with TRBJ2-5; weak D call: TRBD2 (5 bases). CDR3 length: 13 amino acids. From germline, CDR1 is SGHTA and CDR2 FQGNSA. Deletions cut 5 bases from V and 0 bases from J, with 7 bases between. The CDR3 DNA sequence: TGTGCCAGCAGCCTGGACTACCAAGAGACCCAGTACTTC. Translated: CASSLDYQETQYF.

V is TRBV7-2 and J is TRBJ2-7; 11 bases line up with TRBD2. After removal of 2 bases from V and 3 bases from J, the junction contained 9 bases not matched to a gene. The CDR3 is 17 residues long. The V gene's germline CDR1 is SGHTA and CDR2 FQGNSA. CDR3 bases: TGTGCCAGCAGCTTATATGGTCGGACTAGCGGGTTCTACGAGCAGTACTTC. As protein: CASSLYGRTSGFYEQYF.

The chain recombines TRBV25-1 with TRBJ2-5; D might be TRBD1 (6 bases). The CDR3 runs to 14 residues. Germline loops: CDR1 MGHDK, CDR2 SYGVNS. Trimming took 1 base from V and 5 from J, leaving 11 bases between them. CDR3 nucleotide sequence: TGTGCCAGCAGTGAATTTCAGGGGTCCGAGACCCAGTACTTC. It yields the protein CASSEFQGSETQYF. Looking up the rest from reference TRBV25-1 and TRBJ2-5 gives the full variable domain: EADIYQTPRYLVIGTGKKITLECSQTMGHDKMYWYQQDPGMELHLIHYSYGVNSTEKGDLSSESTVSRIRTEHFPLTLESARPSHTSQYLCASSEFQGSETQYFGPGTRLLVL.

The chain employs TRBV19 and TRBJ1-4; 9 bases line up with TRBD1. CDR3 length: 13 amino acids. Germline V CDR1 and CDR2: LNHDA, SQIVND (reference sequence). CDR3 nucleotide sequence: TGTGACAGCAGATGGACAGGGGACGAAAAACTGTTTTTT. Translated, it gives CDSRWTGDEKLFF.

This sequence joins TRBV6-4 and TRBJ2-5; D not resolved. V lost 3 bases to trimming and J lost 7 bases, with 12 bases between them. CDR3 length: 13 amino acids. The germline gives CDR1 MRHNA, CDR2 SNTAGT. CDR3 DNA sequence: TGTGCCAGCAGTGAATGGAGAGGCGGGACCCAGTACTTC. This encodes CASSEWRGGTQYF.

The rearrangement links TRBV30 to TRBJ1-4; D is undetermined. V was shortened by 5 bases and J by 2 bases, with 12 bases between the two germline ends. The CDR3 contains 14 residues. The germline CDR1 and CDR2 sequences are GTSNPN and SVGIG (reference sequence). The CDR3 DNA reads TGTGCCTGGGCCCGTACATCTACTAATGAAAAACTGTTTTTT. Protein product: CAWARTSTNEKLFF.

The V gene is TRBV21-1, the J gene TRBJ1-4. TRBV21-1 is listed as a pseudogene. This CDR3 is built from 16 residues. CDR3 loop: CASSKLAAVANEKLFF. The CDR3 DNA follows: TGTGCCAGCAGCAAATTAGCGGCAGTGGCTAATGAAAAACTGTTTTTT.

V is TRBV2 and J is TRBJ1-5; a possible D gene is TRBD1 (5 bases). V lost 8 bases, J lost 6 bases, and 11 bases lay in between. The CDR3 covers 12 residues. Germline V gene lookup returns CDR1 SNHLY and CDR2 FYNNEI. Here the CDR3 DNA reads TGTGCCAGCCGGGGAGGGACTCAGCCCCAGCATTTT. Residues: CASRGGTQPQHF.

The chain has TRBV11-2 and TRBJ2-1; the match to TRBD1 covers 9 bases. Germline loops: CDR1 SGHAT, CDR2 FQNNGV. The CDR3 consists of 15 residues. V shed 3 bases and J 9 bases; nucleotides not matched to a gene: 9. CDR3: CASSFGTGFEGEQFF. In nucleotides, the CDR3 is TGTGCCAGCAGCTTTGGGACAGGGTTTGAAGGTGAGCAGTTCTTC. Full variable domain (missing parts from reference TRBV11-2 and TRBJ2-1): EAGVAQSPRYKIIEKRQSVAFWCNPISGHATLYWYQQILGQGPKLLIQFQNNGVVDDSQLPKDRFSAERLKGVDSTLKIQPAKLEDSAVYLCASSFGTGFEGEQFFGPGTRLTVL.

This sequence joins TRBV24-1 and TRBJ2-3, with D perhaps matching TRBD1 (6 bases). Germline-derived CDR1 and CDR2 are KGHDR and SFDVKD. There are 13 residues in the CDR3. V gave up 5 bases and J gave up 6 bases, with 11 bases separating them. The CDR3 spells CATSAAGVDTQYF. The CDR3 nucleotides are TGTGCCACCAGTGCGGCAGGGGTTGATACGCAGTATTTT.

This sequence joins TRBV3-1 (or the pseudogene TRBV3-2) and TRBJ1-1; D gene uncertain. The CDR3 spans 14 residues. V lost 1 base and J 3 bases, leaving 9 bases between the germline ends. Germline loops: CDR1 LGHDT, CDR2 YNNKEL (reference sequence). The CDR3 sequence is CASSQVGQDTEAFF. The CDR3 coding sequence is TGTGCCAGCAGCCAAGTAGGTCAGGACACTGAAGCTTTCTTT.

This sequence joins TRBV6-5 and TRBJ1-1; 8 bases match TRBD1. The CDR3 is 14 amino acids. The V gene's germline CDR1 is MNHEY and CDR2 SVGAGI. The ends lost 5 bases at V and 4 bases at J; junction bases unmatched: 6. CDR3 sequence: CASSTGQGGTEAFF. The CDR3 nucleotides are TGTGCCAGCAGTACCGGACAGGGAGGCACTGAAGCTTTCTTT.

The V gene is TRBV27, the J gene TRBJ1-4, with a possible D match to TRBD1 (5 bases). Trimming pared 5 bases from V and 6 bases from J, leaving 13 bases between. Germline values: CDR1 MNHEY, CDR2 SMNVEV (reference sequence). This CDR3 contains 14 residues. The CDR3 loop is CASSGGGAYEKLFF. Here the CDR3 DNA reads TGTGCCAGCAGTGGGGGAGGGGCGTATGAAAAACTGTTTTTT.

The chain joins TRBV7-8 to TRBJ1-1; 7 bases align to TRBD1. The CDR3 contains 14 residues. In germline, CDR1 is SGHVS, CDR2 FQNEAQ. J lost 1 base, V lost 5 bases, and 4 bases had no gene match. This CDR3 reads CASSRGQENTEAFF. CDR3 nucleotides: TGTGCCAGCAGCCGAGGACAGGAGAACACTGAAGCTTTCTTT.